This T cell receptor beta chain was recorded in a study of OX40 agonist ivuxolimab in advanced cancers. Background on the study: Dose-escalation patients' cancers were hepatocellular carcinoma, melanoma, renal cell or head and neck cancer.

Sequencing used immunoSEQ multiplex PCR; TCRdb keeps in-frame clones, though not all of them. The sample shows under 85,000 clones, around 90% of them seen only once. Germline lookup yields CDR1 MDHEN and CDR2 SYDVKM. The CDR3 contains 12 residues. V lost 3 bases and J lost 7, with 7 bases in between. This material consisted of CD4+ or CD8+ T cells sorted from blood, taken in a trial of the OX40 agonist ivuxolimab. The chain employs TRBV28 and TRBJ2-1; D uncertain. The sequence derives from an adult with an advanced solid tumor such as melanoma, head and neck, liver or kidney cancer. CDR3 region: CASSFSVNEQFF. The DNA of the CDR3 is TGTGCCAGCAGTTTTTCCGTAAATGAGCAGTTCTTC.